The following is a TCR beta chain sequence with its context. The CDR3 sequence is 17 residues long. Germline V CDR1 and CDR2: SGHRS, YFSETQ. After removal of 1 base from V and 6 bases from J, the junction contained 9 bases not matched to a gene. The entry originates in a study of blood T cell repertoires in COVID-19. Study overall: COVID-19 samples collected from the United States, Italy and Spain covered acute and convalescent phases. Nucleic acid was either cDNA or gDNA, and it came from T cells, B-cell-depleted T cells, or PBMCs.

Clones were sequenced by immunoSEQ multiplex PCR, and TCRdb holds only the in-frame ones, with some missing. The sample lists about 180,000 clones, approximately 90% occurring once. This receptor was taken from a man aged 18-30 years who had recovered from COVID-19. The sample taken for sequencing was peripheral blood. The chain carries TRBV5-1 and TRBJ2-7, with 14 nucleotides matching TRBD2. CDR3 bases: TGCGCCAGCAGCTTGACTCTGGGGACTAGCGGGAGTGGCGAGCAGTACTTC. Protein: CASSLTLGTSGSGEQYF.